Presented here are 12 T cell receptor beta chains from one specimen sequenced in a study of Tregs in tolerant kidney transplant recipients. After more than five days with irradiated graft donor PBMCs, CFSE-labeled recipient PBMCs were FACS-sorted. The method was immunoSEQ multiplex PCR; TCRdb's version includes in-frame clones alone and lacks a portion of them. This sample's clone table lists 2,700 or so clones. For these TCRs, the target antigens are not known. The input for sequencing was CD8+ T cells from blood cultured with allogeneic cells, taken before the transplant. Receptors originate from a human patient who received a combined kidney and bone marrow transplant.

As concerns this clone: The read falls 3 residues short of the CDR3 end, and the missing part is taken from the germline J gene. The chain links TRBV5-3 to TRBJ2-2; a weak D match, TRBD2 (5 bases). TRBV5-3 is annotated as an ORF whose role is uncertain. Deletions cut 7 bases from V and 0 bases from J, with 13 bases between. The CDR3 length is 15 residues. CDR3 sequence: CARGRGFANTGELFF. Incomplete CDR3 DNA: TGTGCCAGAGGTAGAGGGTTCGCGAACACCGGGGAG.

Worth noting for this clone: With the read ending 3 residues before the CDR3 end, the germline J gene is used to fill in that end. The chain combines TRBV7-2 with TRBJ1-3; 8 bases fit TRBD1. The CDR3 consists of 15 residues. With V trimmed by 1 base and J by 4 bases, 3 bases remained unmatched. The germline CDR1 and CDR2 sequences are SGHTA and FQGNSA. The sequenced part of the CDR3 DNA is TGTGCCAGCAGCTTAGGGCGACAGGGGGGAAACACC. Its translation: CASSLGRQGGNT. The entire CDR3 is CASSLGRQGGNTIYF. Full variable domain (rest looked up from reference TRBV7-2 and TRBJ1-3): GAGVSQSPSNKVTEKGKDVELRCDPISGHTALYWYRQSLGQGLEFLIYFQGNSAPDKSGLPSDRFSAERTGGSVSTLTIQRTQQEDSAVYLCASSLGRQGGNTIYFGEGSWLTVV.

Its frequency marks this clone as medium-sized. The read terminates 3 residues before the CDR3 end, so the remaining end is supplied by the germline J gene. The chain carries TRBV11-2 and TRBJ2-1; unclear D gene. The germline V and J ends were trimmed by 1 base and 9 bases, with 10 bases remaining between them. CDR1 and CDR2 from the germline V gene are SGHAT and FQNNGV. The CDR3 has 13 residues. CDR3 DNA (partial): TGTGCCAGCAGCTTAGGATCGTCGGGTGAG. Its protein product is CASSLGSSGE. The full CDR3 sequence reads CASSLGSSGEQFF.

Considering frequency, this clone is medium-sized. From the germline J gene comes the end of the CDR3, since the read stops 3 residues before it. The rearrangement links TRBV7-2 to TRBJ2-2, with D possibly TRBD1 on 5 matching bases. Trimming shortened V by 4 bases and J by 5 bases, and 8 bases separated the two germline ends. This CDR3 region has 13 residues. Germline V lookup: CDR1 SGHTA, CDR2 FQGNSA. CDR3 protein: CASSSTGTGELFF. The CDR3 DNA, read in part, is TGTGCCAGCAGCTCTACAGGTACCGGGGAG.

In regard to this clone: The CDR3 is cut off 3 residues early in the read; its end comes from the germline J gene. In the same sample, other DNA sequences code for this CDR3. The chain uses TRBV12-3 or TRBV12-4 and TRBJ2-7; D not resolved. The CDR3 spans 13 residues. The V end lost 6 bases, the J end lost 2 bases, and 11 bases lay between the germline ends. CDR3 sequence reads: CASSLGGPYEQYF. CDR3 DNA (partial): TGTGCCAGCAGCCTCGGTGGGCCCTACGAG.

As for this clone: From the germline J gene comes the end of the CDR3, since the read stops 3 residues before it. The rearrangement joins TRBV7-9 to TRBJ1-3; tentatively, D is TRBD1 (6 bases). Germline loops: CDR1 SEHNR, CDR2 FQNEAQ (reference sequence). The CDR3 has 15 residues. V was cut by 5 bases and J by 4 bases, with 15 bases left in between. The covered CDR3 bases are TGTGCCAGCAGCCATCAACAGGGAGCCGGAAACACC. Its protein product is CASSHQQGAGNT. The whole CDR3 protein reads CASSHQQGAGNTIYF.

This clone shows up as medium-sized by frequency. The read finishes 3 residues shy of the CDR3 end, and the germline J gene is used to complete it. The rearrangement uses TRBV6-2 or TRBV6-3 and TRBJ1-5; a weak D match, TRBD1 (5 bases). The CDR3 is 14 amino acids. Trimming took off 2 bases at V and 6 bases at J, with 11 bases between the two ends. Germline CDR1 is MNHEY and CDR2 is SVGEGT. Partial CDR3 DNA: TGTGCCAGCAGTTACGCGGGGCAGGGTCAGCCC. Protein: CASSYAGQGQP. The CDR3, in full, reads CASSYAGQGQPQHF.

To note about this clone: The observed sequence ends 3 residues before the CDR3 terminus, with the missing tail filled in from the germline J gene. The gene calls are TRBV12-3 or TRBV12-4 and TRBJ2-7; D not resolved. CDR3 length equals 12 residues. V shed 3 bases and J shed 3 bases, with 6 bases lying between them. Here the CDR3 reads CASSLSFYEQYF. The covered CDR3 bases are TGTGCCAGCAGTTTGTCGTTCTACGAG.

CDR3 sequence: CASSPTSGGTYEQFF. The part of the CDR3 DNA that was read is TGCGCCAGCAGCCCGACTAGCGGGGGGACATATGAG. V gene TRBV5-1 combines with J gene TRBJ2-1; 13 bases fit TRBD2. The DNA ends 3 residues before the CDR3 does, and the rest of the CDR3 is filled in from the germline J gene. V lost 4 bases, J lost 8 bases, and 6 bases stayed unmatched. The V gene's germline CDR1 is SGHRS and CDR2 YFSETQ. The CDR3 extends over 15 amino acids.

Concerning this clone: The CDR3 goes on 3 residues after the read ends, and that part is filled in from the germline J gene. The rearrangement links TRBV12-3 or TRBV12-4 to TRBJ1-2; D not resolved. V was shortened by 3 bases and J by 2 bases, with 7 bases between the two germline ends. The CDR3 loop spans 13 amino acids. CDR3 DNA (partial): TGTGCCAGCAGTTTTTCCTTGAACTATGGC. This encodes CASSFSLNYG. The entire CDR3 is CASSFSLNYGYTF.

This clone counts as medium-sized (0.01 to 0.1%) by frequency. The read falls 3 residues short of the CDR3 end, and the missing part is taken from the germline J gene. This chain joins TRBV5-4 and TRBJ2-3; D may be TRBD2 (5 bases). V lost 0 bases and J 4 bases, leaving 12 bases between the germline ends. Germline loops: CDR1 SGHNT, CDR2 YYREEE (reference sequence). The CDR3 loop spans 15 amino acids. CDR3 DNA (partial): TGTGCCAGCAGCTTGGCGGGGAGTGCCCCAGATACG. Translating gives CASSLAGSAPDT. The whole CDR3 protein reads CASSLAGSAPDTQYF.

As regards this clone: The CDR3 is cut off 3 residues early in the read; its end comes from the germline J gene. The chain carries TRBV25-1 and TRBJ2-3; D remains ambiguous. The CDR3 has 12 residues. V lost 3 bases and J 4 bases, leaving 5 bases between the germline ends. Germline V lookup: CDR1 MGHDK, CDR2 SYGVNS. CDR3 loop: CASSDLPDTQYF. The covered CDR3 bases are TGTGCCAGCAGTGATCTTCCAGATACG.